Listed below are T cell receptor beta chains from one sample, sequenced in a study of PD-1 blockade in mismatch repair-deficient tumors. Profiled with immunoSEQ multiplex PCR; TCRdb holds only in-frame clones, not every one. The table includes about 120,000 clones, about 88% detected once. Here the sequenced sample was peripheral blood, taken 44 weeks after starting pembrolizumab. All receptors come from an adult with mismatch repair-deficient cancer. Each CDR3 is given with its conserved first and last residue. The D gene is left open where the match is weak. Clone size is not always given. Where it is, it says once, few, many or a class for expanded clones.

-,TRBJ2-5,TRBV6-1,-,TGTGCCAGCAGTGAATCCTTGAGGGAGACCCAGTACTTC,CASSESLRETQYF
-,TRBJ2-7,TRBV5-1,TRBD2,TGCGCCAGCAGCTTGGTACGTGGGAGGGCCATGTACGAGCAGTACTTC,CASSLVRGRAMYEQYF
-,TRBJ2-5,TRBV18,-,TGTGCCAGCTCACCACGGGCGAGGGCGGAGACCCAGTACTTC,CASSPRARAETQYF
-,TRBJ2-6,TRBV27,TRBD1,TGTGCCAGCAGTGGGTGGGGGACAGGGGGCCTACGCTCTGGGGCCAACGTCCTGACTTTC,CASSGWGTGGLRSGANVLTF
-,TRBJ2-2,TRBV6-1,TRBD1,TGTGCCAGCAGTGCTAGGACAGGGCAGGCGAACACCGGGGAGCTGTTTTTT,CASSARTGQANTGELFF
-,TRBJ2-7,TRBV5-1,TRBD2,TGCGCCAGCAGCCCCGGGACTAGGAACTACGAGCAGTACTTC,CASSPGTRNYEQYF
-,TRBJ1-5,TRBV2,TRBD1,TGTGCCAGCAGGCCCGGGACAGGGGTCAATCAGCCCCAGCATTTT,CASRPGTGVNQPQHF
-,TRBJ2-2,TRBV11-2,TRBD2,TGTGCCAGCAGCTTTCCGACTAGCGGATGGGCCGGGGAGCTGTTTTTT,CASSFPTSGWAGELFF
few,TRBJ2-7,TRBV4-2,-,TGTGCCAGCAGCCAAGGGAGTGACCTGGGGGAGCAGTACTTC,CASSQGSDLGEQYF
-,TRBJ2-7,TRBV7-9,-,TGTGCCAGCAGCTTAGTACGTGAAGACAGGCAATACTACGAGCAGTACTTC,CASSLVREDRQYYEQYF
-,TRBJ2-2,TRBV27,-,TGTGCCAGCAGTTTTATGGGGGAGACCACCGGGGAGCTGTTTTTT,CASSFMGETTGELFF
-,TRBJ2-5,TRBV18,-,TGTGCCAGCTCACCACCGCACGTGGGCGCGGGGCAAGAGACCCAGTACTTC,CASSPPHVGAGQETQYF
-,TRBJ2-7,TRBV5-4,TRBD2,TGCGCCAGCAGCCAAGACCCTAGCGGGGAGCAGTACTTC,CASSQDPSGEQYF
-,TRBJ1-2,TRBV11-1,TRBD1,TGTGCCAGCAGCTTGGACAGGGGGAACAACTATGGCTACACCTTC,CASSLDRGNNYGYTF
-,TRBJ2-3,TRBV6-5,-,TGTGCCAGCAGTTACGGACACCCTAGCACAGATACGCAGTATTTT,CASSYGHPSTDTQYF
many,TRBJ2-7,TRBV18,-,TGTGCCAGCTCACCAGGGGGATCCGAGCAGTACTTC,CASSPGGSEQYF
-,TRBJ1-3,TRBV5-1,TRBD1,TGCGCCAGCAGCTTGGGTGACAGGGTGAACACCATATATTTT,CASSLGDRVNTIYF
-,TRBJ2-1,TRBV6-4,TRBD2,TGTGCCAGCAGTGACGACGTGGGGGGGTCCTACAATGAGCAGTTCTTC,CASSDDVGGSYNEQFF
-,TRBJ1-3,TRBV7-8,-,TGTGCCAGCAGCTTAGCAGGGGCTGGAAACACCATATATTTT,CASSLAGAGNTIYF
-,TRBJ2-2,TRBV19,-,TGTGCCAGTAGTATTTACCCGGATTTGGACACCGGGGAGCTGTTTTTT,CASSIYPDLDTGELFF
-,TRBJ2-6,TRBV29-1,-,TGCAGCGTGTCCACAGGCCTCTCTGGGGCCAACGTCCTGACTTTC,CSVSTGLSGANVLTF
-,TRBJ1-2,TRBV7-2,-,TGTGCCAGCAGTGGGGGGGTCCGCTATGGCTACACCTTC,CASSGGVRYGYTF
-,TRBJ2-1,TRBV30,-,TGTGCCTGGACGGCGGCAGAAGTACCTGACAATGAGCAGTTCTTC,CAWTAAEVPDNEQFF
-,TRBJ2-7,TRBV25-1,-,TGTGCCAGCAGTGACTCATACGAGCAGTACTTC,CASSDSYEQYF
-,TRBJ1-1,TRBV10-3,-,TGTGCCATCAGCCGGATCTACAAGAACACTGAAGCTTTCTTT,CAISRIYKNTEAFF
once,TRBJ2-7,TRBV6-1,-,TGTGCCAGCAGTGAAATATTGGTTTCTCTCCTCTACGAGCAGTACTTC,CASSEILVSLLYEQYF
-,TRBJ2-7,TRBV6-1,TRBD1,TGTGCCAGCAGTGTTGGGGACAGTTTCCCTCCCGAGCAGTACTTC,CASSVGDSFPPEQYF
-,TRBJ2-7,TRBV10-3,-,TGTGCCATCAGTGAGTGGGCAGGGGAGGTGAACGAGCAGTACTTC,CAISEWAGEVNEQYF
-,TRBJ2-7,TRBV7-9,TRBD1,TGTGCCAGCAGCGTTTTGCCTGGGACAGGGTCCTACGAGCAGTACTTC,CASSVLPGTGSYEQYF
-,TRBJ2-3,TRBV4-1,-,TGCGCCAGCAGCCCCATACTAGGCCCCGCAGATACGCAGTATTTT,CASSPILGPADTQYF
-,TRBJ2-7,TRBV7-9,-,TGTGCCAGCAGCCCATACACAGGCTACGAGCAGTACTTC,CASSPYTGYEQYF
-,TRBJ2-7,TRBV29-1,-,TGCAGCGTTGTGCCCCCCCAGGAATACGAGCAGTACTTC,CSVVPPQEYEQYF
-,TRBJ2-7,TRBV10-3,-,TGTGCCATCAGTGGGTCAAGATTGGGCCTCGAGCAGTACTTC,CAISGSRLGLEQYF
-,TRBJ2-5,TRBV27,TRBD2,TGTGCCAGCAGTTTATGGGGCGGGAGGGGGGAGACCCAGTACTTC,CASSLWGGRGETQYF
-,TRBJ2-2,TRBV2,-,TGTGCCAGCAGGGACGGCAGGGCCGACACCGGGGAGCTGTTTTTT,CASRDGRADTGELFF
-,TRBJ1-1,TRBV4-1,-,TGCGCCAGCAATGGGGTGACGAGGAGCAACACTGAAGCTTTCTTT,CASNGVTRSNTEAFF
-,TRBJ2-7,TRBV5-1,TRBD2,TGCGCCAGCCGTTCCGGGACTAGCGGGGCCCACGAGCAGTACTTC,CASRSGTSGAHEQYF
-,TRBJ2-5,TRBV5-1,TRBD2,TGCGCCAGCAGAGGTAGCGGGACCCAGGGACAAGAGACCCAGTACTTC,CASRGSGTQGQETQYF
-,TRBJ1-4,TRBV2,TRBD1,TGTGCCAGCAGCGGACAGGGGGTAGGTGGTGAAAAACTGTTTTTT,CASSGQGVGGEKLFF
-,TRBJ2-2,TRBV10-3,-,TGTGCCATCAGTGAGGTACAGGGAAACACCGGGGAGCTGTTTTTT,CAISEVQGNTGELFF
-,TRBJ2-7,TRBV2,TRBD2,TGTGCCAGCAGCCTGGGACTAGCGGGATTCTACGAGCAGTACTTC,CASSLGLAGFYEQYF
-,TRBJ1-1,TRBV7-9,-,TGTGCCAGCAGCTATGGACCGGACACTGAAGCTTTCTTT,CASSYGPDTEAFF
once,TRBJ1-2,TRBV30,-,TGTGCCTGGAGTCCTCGCGGCTATGGCTACACCTTC,CAWSPRGYGYTF
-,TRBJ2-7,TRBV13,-,TGTGCCAGCAGCTTGCTTGGTGGGGAGCAGTACTTC,CASSLLGGEQYF
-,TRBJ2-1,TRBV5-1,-,TGCGCCAGCAGCTTGGACGCGGGACCCTACAATGAGCAGTTCTTC,CASSLDAGPYNEQFF
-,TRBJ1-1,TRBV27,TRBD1,TGTGCCAGCAGTTTATTGGGGACAGAGAACACTGAAGCTTTCTTT,CASSLLGTENTEAFF
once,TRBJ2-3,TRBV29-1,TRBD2,TGCAGCGTTTGGGGGGGGGATACGCAGTATTTT,CSVWGGDTQYF
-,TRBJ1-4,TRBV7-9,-,TGTGCCAGCAGCTCCTTCGGGGGGGGCAACGAAAAACTGTTTTTT,CASSSFGGGNEKLFF
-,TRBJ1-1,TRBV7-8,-,TGTGCCAGCAGCTTAAACGACTTGGACCCCATTGAAGCTTTCTTT,CASSLNDLDPIEAFF